Each of the 23 T cell receptor beta chains below was sequenced from the same sample in a study of blood T cell repertoires in COVID-19. TCRdb keeps only in-frame clones here, not all; method: immunoSEQ multiplex PCR. Among approximately 280,000 clones listed, 70% to 90% were seen once. Sequenced input: peripheral blood. Receptor source: a woman in her 70s with acute or convalescent COVID-19.

This sequence joins TRBV7-8 and TRBJ2-2; possible D gene TRBD1, 6 bases. This CDR3 has 14 residues. CDR1 is SGHVS and CDR2 is FQNEAQ in the germline V gene. V was trimmed by 4 bases and J by 3 bases, leaving 9 bases between them. The CDR3 sequence is CASSSRQDTGELFF. The CDR3 DNA reads TGTGCCAGCAGCTCCCGACAGGACACCGGGGAGCTGTTTTTT.

V usage is TRBV19 and J usage is TRBJ1-4, with no clear D. V dropped 2 bases and J dropped 5 bases, with 9 bases sitting between them. CDR1 is LNHDA and CDR2 is SQIVND in the germline V gene (reference sequence). The CDR3 has 14 residues. CDR3 nucleotides: TGTGCCAGTAGTATACTAATCTTCAATGAAAAACTGTTTTTT. It translates to CASSILIFNEKLFF. Supplemented by reference TRBV19 and TRBJ1-4, the full variable domain reads DGGITQSPKYLFRKEGQNVTLSCEQNLNHDAMYWYRQDPGQGLRLIYYSQIVNDFQKGDIAEGYSVSREKKESFPLTVTSAQKNPTAFYLCASSILIFNEKLFFGSGTQLSVL.

This clone was counted between two and nine times. Other DNA sequences in this specimen translate into the identical CDR3. V and J are TRBV19 and TRBJ1-5, with unresolved D. The ends were cut back, 6 bases at V and 2 bases at J, with 5 bases in the middle. The germline gives CDR1 LNHDA, CDR2 SQIVND (reference sequence). The length of the CDR3 is 12 residues. For the CDR3, the DNA is TGTGCCAGTAGATCCGGCAATCAGCCCCAGCATTTT. Translated, it gives CASRSGNQPQHF.

The CDR3 region is CASSQDMSSGGSYNEQFF. The CDR3 region has the DNA TGCGCCAGCAGCCAAGATATGTCTAGCGGGGGGTCCTACAATGAGCAGTTCTTC. This chain connects TRBV4-1 to TRBJ2-1, with TRBD2 matching over 11 bases. V trimming: 0 bases; J trimming: 1 base; junction bases outside the gene matches: 5. This CDR3 comprises 18 residues. CDR1 and CDR2 from the germline V gene are MGHRA and YSYEKL.

V and J are TRBV6-1 and TRBJ1-5, with TRBD1 identical over 7 bases. V lost 2 bases, J lost 5 bases, and 6 bases stayed unmatched. CDR1 MNHNS and CDR2 SASEGT come from the germline V gene. This CDR3 spans 15 amino acids. CDR3 amino acids: CASSESGQIYQPQHF. CDR3 nucleotides: TGTGCCAGCAGTGAATCGGGACAGATCTATCAGCCCCAGCATTTT.

The J gene is TRBJ2-1, the V gene TRBV2, with D perhaps TRBD1 (6 bases). This CDR3 comprises 16 residues. V shed 4 bases and J shed 9 bases, with 22 bases lying between them. Germline V gene data show CDR1 as SNHLY and CDR2 as FYNNEI. As DNA, the CDR3 is TGTGCCAGCAGTGCAAGACAGGTTTGGGTAGTTGGTGAGCAGTTCTTC. It encodes CASSARQVWVVGEQFF. The whole variable domain, remainder taken from reference TRBV2 and TRBJ2-1, is EPEVTQTPSHQVTQMGQEVILRCVPISNHLYFYWYRQILGQKVEFLVSFYNNEISEKSEIFDDQFSVERPDGSNFTLKIRSTKLEDSAMYFCASSARQVWVVGEQFFGPGTRLTVL.

This chain links TRBV11-3 with TRBJ1-2, with D possibly TRBD1 on 5 matching bases. Trimming left V 8 bases short and J 5 bases short, with 15 bases between. CDR3 length: 13 residues. Per the germline V gene, CDR1 is SGHNT and CDR2 is YENEEA. CDR3 region: CASRTSPEYGYTF. CDR3 nucleotides: TGTGCCAGCCGGACATCGCCGGAATATGGCTACACCTTC.

The V gene is TRBV5-8, the J gene TRBJ1-1; D remains ambiguous. The germline V gene encodes CDR1 SGHTS and CDR2 YDEGEE. V lost 6 bases to trimming and J lost 5 bases, with 14 bases between them. The CDR3 loop spans 13 amino acids. Here the CDR3 reads CASTTLTGTEAFF. The CDR3 nucleotides are TGTGCCAGCACCACATTAACGGGGACTGAAGCTTTCTTT.

The chain combines TRBV11-2 with TRBJ2-5, with D uncertain. Germline loops: CDR1 SGHAT, CDR2 FQNNGV. Trimming left V 4 bases short and J 5 bases short, with 5 bases between. CDR3 length: 11 amino acids. CDR3 loop: CASSYRETQYF. The CDR3, as DNA: TGTGCCAGCAGCTATCGGGAGACCCAGTACTTC.

The rearrangement uses TRBV2 and TRBJ1-5, with D tentatively TRBD1 (5 bases). Germline V gives CDR1 SNHLY, CDR2 FYNNEI. V dropped 8 bases and J dropped 2 bases, with 10 bases sitting between them. The CDR3 is made up of 13 amino acids. Here the CDR3 DNA reads TGTGCCAGCGGGGGAGGGGGCAATCAGCCCCAGCATTTT. Its protein is CASGGGGNQPQHF.

This chain links TRBV7-9 with TRBJ1-2; D possibly corresponds to TRBD1 (6 bases). Trimming shortened V by 4 bases and J by 7 bases, and 13 bases separated the two germline ends. CDR1 is SEHNR and CDR2 is FQNEAQ in the germline V gene (reference sequence). The CDR3 runs to 13 residues. CDR3 nucleotides: TGTGCCAGCAGCTCAACAGGGCGGGCTGGCTACACCTTC. Translated: CASSSTGRAGYTF.

The chain recombines TRBV2 with TRBJ2-1; 11 bases map to TRBD2. V was pared by 6 bases and J by 7 bases, with 17 bases of the junction left unmatched. CDR1 and CDR2 from the germline V gene are SNHLY and FYNNEI. The CDR3 consists of 18 residues. The CDR3 nucleotides read TGTGCCAGCAGCGACGACCGGATTACTAGCGGGGGTGGGAATGAGCAGTTCTTC. This codes for CASSDDRITSGGGNEQFF.

This chain uses TRBV5-1 with TRBJ2-3; D is undetermined. The CDR3 sequence is 16 residues long. Trimming took 1 base from V and 2 from J, leaving 14 bases between them. CDR1 and CDR2 (germline): SGHRS, YFSETQ. For the CDR3, the DNA is TGCGCCAGCAGCTTGATTGGCCCTGTTCCCACAGATACGCAGTATTTT. The encoded protein is CASSLIGPVPTDTQYF.

The gene calls are TRBV5-6 and TRBJ1-3, with TRBD1 matching 11 bases. This CDR3 is built from 16 residues. Unmatched junction bases numbered 3, after V lost 2 bases and J lost 2 bases. Per germline, CDR1 SGHDT and CDR2 YYEEEE. Written as DNA, the CDR3 is TGTGCCAGCAGCTTCTGGACAGGGGGCACTGGAAACACCATATATTTT. This encodes CASSFWTGGTGNTIYF. The full variable domain, in which reference TRBV5-6 and TRBJ1-3 provide the parts outside the CDR3, is DAGVTQSPTHLIKTRGQQVTLRCSPKSGHDTVSWYQQALGQGPQFIFQYYEEEERQRGNFPDRFSGHQFPNYSSELNVNALLLGDSALYLCASSFWTGGTGNTIYFGEGSWLTVV.

V gene TRBV3-1 (or the pseudogene TRBV3-2) combines with J gene TRBJ1-6, with D unclear. The CDR3 spans 13 residues. Germline assignment: CDR1 LGHDT and CDR2 YNNKEL (reference sequence). Trimming left V 2 bases short and J 6 bases short, with 5 bases between. The CDR3 sequence: CASSQTSNSPLHF. Written as DNA, the CDR3 is TGTGCCAGCAGCCAAACGAGTAATTCACCCCTCCACTTT.

The chain couples TRBV28 to TRBJ1-2; D is ambiguous. This CDR3 comprises 13 residues. In germline, CDR1 is MDHEN, CDR2 SYDVKM. The V and J ends lost 6 bases and 4 bases respectively, with 12 bases between them. CDR3 loop: CASSRGQFYGYTF. CDR3 in DNA: TGTGCCAGCAGCCGCGGGCAATTCTATGGCTACACCTTC.

The V and J genes are TRBV24-1 and TRBJ1-2, with TRBD1 matching 7 bases. Germline V gene sequence: CDR1 KGHDR, CDR2 SFDVKD. The CDR3 sequence is 14 residues long. J lost 5 bases, V lost 3 bases, and 5 bases had no gene match. The CDR3 sequence is CATSDGTESYGYTF. The CDR3 region has the DNA TGTGCCACCAGTGATGGGACAGAAAGTTATGGCTACACCTTC.

V gene TRBV19 combines with J gene TRBJ1-5, with 8 bases lining up with TRBD1. This CDR3 is 16 amino acids long. From germline, CDR1 is LNHDA and CDR2 SQIVND (reference sequence). The V and J ends lost 10 bases and 1 base, in that order; junction bases with no gene match: 12. The CDR3 DNA follows: TGTGCCACCCATGGAACAGGGGGGCAAAGCAATCAGCCCCAGCATTTT. As protein: CATHGTGGQSNQPQHF.

The V call is TRBV5-1, the J call TRBJ1-2; no definite D call. Germline lookup yields CDR1 SGHRS and CDR2 YFSETQ. Trimming pared 0 bases from V and 8 bases from J, leaving 17 bases between. The CDR3 contains 15 residues. CDR3 sequence reads: CASSLGPTSSEGYTF. The CDR3 nucleotides read TGCGCCAGCAGCTTGGGCCCGACAAGTAGTGAGGGCTACACCTTC.

The rearrangement links TRBV5-4 to TRBJ1-1; D is ambiguous. The CDR3 covers 14 residues. In germline, CDR1 is SGHNT, CDR2 YYREEE (reference sequence). The V and J ends lost 5 bases and 1 base respectively, with 12 bases between them. The CDR3 spells CASSRSQANTEAFF. The CDR3 DNA follows: TGTGCCAGCAGTCGCTCTCAGGCGAACACTGAAGCTTTCTTT.

The rearrangement links TRBV7-9 to TRBJ2-1, with TRBD2 matching over 12 bases. From germline, CDR1 is SEHNR and CDR2 FQNEAQ (reference sequence). This CDR3 region has 16 residues. V dropped 2 bases and J dropped 7; count of bases not matched to a gene: 6. The CDR3 DNA sequence: TGTGCCAGCAGCTTACTTTCTAGCGGGGGGGTAAATGAGCAGTTCTTC. Its translation: CASSLLSSGGVNEQFF.

V and J are TRBV19 and TRBJ1-6; the match to TRBD1 covers 7 bases. Trimming at V came to 2 bases and at J to 7 bases, leaving 8 bases not matched to a gene. The CDR3 consists of 16 residues. From germline, CDR1 is LNHDA and CDR2 SQIVND (reference sequence). CDR3 nucleotide sequence: TGTGCCAGTAGTATATCGTCCAGACAGGGAAATTCACCCCTCCACTTT. Translation gives CASSISSRQGNSPLHF. Complete variable domain (other parts from reference TRBV19 and TRBJ1-6): DGGITQSPKYLFRKEGQNVTLSCEQNLNHDAMYWYRQDPGQGLRLIYYSQIVNDFQKGDIAEGYSVSREKKESFPLTVTSAQKNPTAFYLCASSISSRQGNSPLHFGNGTRLTVT.

This CDR3 reads CASSSYSGTGNEKLFF. DNA of the CDR3: TGTGCCAGCAGTTCCTACTCCGGGACAGGGAATGAAAAACTGTTTTTT. The V call is TRBV27, the J call TRBJ1-4, with 9 nucleotides matching TRBD1. This CDR3 contains 16 residues. Losses at the gene ends were 4 bases for V and 5 bases for J; bases not matched to a gene: 8. From germline, CDR1 is MNHEY and CDR2 SMNVEV (reference sequence).